This T cell receptor beta chain was sequenced during a study of CXCR3-negative and CXCR3-positive naive CD8 T cells. The authors made the TRB cDNA libraries by 5' RACE using UMI labels. TCRdb reworked the 5' RACE reads into one entry per CDR3 protein, no DNA. In total, the table holds about 53,000 distinct CDR3 sequences. CD45RO-CCR7+CD27+CD95- characterized naive CD8+ T cells. To note about this clonotype: No antigen is known for it.

Study results and limitations: Cryopreserved cells partially lost CXCR3 expression, and fresh PBMCs were used in most assays. Greater hydrophobicity was found in TRB CDR3s of CXCR3-positive naive cells than of CXCR3-negative naive cells. Memory CD8+ cells showed much lower diversity, while both naive subsets displayed comparably high diversity.

What was sequenced was naive CXCR3+ CD8+ T cells from blood. Subset meaning: CD45RO-CCR7+CD27+CD95- naive CD8+ T cells expressing CXCR3 (TNR3+). The TCR sequence derives from a human donor in good health. Some clones in this sample may be carry-over from other donors' samples.

The CDR3: CASSFLDEKLFF. V gene TRBV28 combines with J gene TRBJ1-4. Germline assignment: CDR1 MDHEN and CDR2 SYDVKM. The CDR3 sequence is 12 residues long.